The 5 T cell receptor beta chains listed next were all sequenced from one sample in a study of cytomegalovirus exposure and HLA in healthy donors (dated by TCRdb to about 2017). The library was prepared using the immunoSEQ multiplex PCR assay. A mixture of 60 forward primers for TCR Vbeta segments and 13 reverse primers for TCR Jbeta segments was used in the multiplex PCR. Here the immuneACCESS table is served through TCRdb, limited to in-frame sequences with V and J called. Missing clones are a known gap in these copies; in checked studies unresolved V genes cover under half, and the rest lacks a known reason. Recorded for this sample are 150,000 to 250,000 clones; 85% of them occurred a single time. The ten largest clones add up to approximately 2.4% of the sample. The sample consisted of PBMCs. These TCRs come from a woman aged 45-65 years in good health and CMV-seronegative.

The CDR3 nucleotides are TGCAGCGGTGCCTCTAGCGGGAGATCCTACGAGCAGTACTTC. It is translated as CSGASSGRSYEQYF. The chain employs TRBV29-1 and TRBJ2-7, with TRBD2 matching over 10 bases. Trimming removed 7 bases from V and 1 base from J; junction bases left unmatched: 7. Germline V lookup: CDR1 SQVTM, CDR2 ANQGSEA. This CDR3 has 14 residues.

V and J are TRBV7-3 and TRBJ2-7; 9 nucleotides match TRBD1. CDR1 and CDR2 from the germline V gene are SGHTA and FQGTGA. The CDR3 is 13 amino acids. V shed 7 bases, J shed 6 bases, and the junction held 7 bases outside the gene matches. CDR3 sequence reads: CASTETGGGEQYF. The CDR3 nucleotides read TGTGCCAGCACAGAGACAGGGGGAGGCGAGCAGTACTTC. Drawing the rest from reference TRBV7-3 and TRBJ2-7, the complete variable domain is GAGVSQTPSNKVTEKGKYVELRCDPISGHTALYWYRQSLGQGPEFLIYFQGTGAADDSGLPNDRFFAVRPEGSVSTLKIQRTERGDSAVYLCASTETGGGEQYFGPGTRLTVT.

The CDR3: CASSFGGRDNEQFF. The CDR3 nucleotides are TGTGCCAGCAGTTTCGGCGGGAGGGACAATGAGCAGTTCTTC. The V gene is TRBV27, the J gene TRBJ2-1, with TRBD2 matching 9 bases. V shed 3 bases and J 5 bases; nucleotides not matched to a gene: 2. The CDR3 has 14 residues. CDR1 is MNHEY, CDR2 SMNVEV, per germline (reference sequence).

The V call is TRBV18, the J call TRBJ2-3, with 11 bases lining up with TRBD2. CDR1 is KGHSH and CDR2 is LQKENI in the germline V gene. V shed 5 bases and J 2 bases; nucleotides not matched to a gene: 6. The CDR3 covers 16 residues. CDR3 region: CASSVSSGRPTDTQYF. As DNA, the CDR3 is TGTGCCAGCTCAGTTTCTAGCGGGAGGCCCACAGATACGCAGTATTTT.

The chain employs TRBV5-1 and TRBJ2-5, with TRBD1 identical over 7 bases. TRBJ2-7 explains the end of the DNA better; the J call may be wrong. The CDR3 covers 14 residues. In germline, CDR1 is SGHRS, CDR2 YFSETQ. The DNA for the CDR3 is TGCGCCAGCAGCTACCGACAGGGTCCCTACGAGCAGTACTTC. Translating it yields CASSYRQGPYEQYF.